This T cell receptor beta chain was sequenced during a study of PD-L1 blockade in urothelial cancer. Overall study: Atezolizumab (1,200 mg intravenously every 3 weeks) began around 2014 for patients. Reported median T cell count for blood samples was roughly 140,000.

The number of samples from each patient was between 1 and 8, taken pretreatment and on-treatment. Every PCR was spiked with synthetic TCR analog templates. Some clones are missing from TCRdb's copy, which holds only in-frame ones; the method was immunoSEQ multiplex PCR. This sample has about 80,000 clones, with about 85% found just once. Germline CDR1 reads SNHLY; CDR2 reads FYNNEI. The CDR3 spans 14 residues. The V gene lost 3 bases and the J gene lost 9 bases, with 14 bases spanning the gap. The clonotype was recovered from a woman aged 70-85 years with urothelial cancer. The sample here was PBMCs, taken around atezolizumab (anti-PD-L1) treatment. The rearrangement joins TRBV2 to TRBJ2-2; tentative D call: TRBD1 (5 bases). CDR3 region: CASSERQSSRELFF. The DNA for the CDR3 is TGTGCCAGCAGTGAGCGACAGAGTTCCCGGGAGCTGTTTTTT.